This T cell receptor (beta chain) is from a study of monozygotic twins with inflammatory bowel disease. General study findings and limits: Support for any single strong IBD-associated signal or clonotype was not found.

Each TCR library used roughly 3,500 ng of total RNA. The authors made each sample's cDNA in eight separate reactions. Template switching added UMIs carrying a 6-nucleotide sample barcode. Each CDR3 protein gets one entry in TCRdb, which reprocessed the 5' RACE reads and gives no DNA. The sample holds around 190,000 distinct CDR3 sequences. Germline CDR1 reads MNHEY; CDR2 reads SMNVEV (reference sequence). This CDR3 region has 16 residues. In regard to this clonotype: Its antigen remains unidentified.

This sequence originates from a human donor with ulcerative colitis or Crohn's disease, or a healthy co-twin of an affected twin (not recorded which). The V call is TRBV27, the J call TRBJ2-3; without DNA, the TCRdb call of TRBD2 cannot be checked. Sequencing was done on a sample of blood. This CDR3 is CASSPWGLAGGDTQYF.